This T cell receptor beta chain stems from a study of CD8 T cells in ankylosing spondylitis. Researchers built TCR beta libraries using quantitative 5'-RACE with molecular barcodes. Each CDR3 protein is one row after TCRdb ran MiXCR on the 5' RACE reads. Among about 800,000 distinct CDR3 sequences listed, 10% to 15% were seen once. The CDR3 is 15 amino acids. Germline V gene lookup returns CDR1 SGHTA and CDR2 FQGNSA. V was pared by 1 base and J by 8 bases, with 17 bases between. The study, taken as a whole, reports: Blood from ankylosing spondylitis patients appeared to carry a characteristic roughly 8-variant TCR beta motif.

To note about this clonotype: Antigen unknown.

The source of this sequence is a male donor with ankylosing spondylitis. V and J are TRBV7-2 and TRBJ1-2, with D hard to call. Material: blood, either unsorted or a sorted T cell fraction (not recorded which). The CDR3 sequence is CASSLGLRGGGGYTF. The DNA for the CDR3 is TGTGCCAGCAGCTTAGGACTCCGGGGAGGAGGAGGCTACACCTTC.